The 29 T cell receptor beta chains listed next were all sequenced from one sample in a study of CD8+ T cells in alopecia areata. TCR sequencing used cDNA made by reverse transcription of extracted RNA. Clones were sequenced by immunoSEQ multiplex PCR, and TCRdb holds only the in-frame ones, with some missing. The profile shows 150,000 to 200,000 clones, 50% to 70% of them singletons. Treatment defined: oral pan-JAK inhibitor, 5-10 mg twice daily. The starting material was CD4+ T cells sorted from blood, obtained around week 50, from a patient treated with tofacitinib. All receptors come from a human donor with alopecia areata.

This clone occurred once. CDR3 amino acids: CAWSYPQTGNYGYTF. The CDR3 coding sequence is TGTGCCTGGAGCTACCCTCAGACAGGAAACTATGGCTACACCTTC. The rearrangement links TRBV30 to TRBJ1-2; tentative D call: TRBD1 (6 bases). With 3 bases removed from V and 2 bases from J, the gap between germline ends came to 16 bases. Germline V gives CDR1 GTSNPN, CDR2 SVGIG (reference sequence). The CDR3 extends over 15 amino acids.

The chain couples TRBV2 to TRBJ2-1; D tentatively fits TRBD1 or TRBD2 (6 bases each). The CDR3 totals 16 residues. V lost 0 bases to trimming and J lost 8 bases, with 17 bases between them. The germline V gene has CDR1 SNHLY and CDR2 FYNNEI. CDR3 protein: CASSEAGGGAPYEQFF. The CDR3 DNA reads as TGTGCCAGCAGTGAAGCCGGGGGCGGGGCCCCCTATGAGCAGTTCTTC.

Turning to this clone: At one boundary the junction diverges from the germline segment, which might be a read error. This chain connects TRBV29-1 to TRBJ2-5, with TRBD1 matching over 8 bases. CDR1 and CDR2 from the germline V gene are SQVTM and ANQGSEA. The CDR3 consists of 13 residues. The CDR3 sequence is CSIETGDWETQYF. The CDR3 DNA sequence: TGCAGCATTGAGACAGGGGACTGGGAGACCCAGTACTTC.

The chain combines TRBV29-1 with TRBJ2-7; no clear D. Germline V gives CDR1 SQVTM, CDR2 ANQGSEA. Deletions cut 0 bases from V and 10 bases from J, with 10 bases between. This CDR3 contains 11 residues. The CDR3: CSVEEAQQQYF. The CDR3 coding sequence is TGCAGCGTTGAAGAGGCACAGCAACAGTACTTC.

The CDR3 bases are TGTGCCAGCAGCTCATATAGAGACAATGAGCAGTTCTTC. This codes for CASSSYRDNEQFF. The chain uses TRBV7-3 and TRBJ2-1; no clear D gene. The V gene's germline CDR1 is SGHTA and CDR2 FQGTGA. The V end lost 4 bases, the J end lost 5 bases, and 9 bases lay between the germline ends. The CDR3 runs 13 residues.

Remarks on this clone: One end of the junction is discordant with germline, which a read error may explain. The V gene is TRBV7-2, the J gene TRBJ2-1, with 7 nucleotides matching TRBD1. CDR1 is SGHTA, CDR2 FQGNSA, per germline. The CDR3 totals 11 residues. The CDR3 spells CASSQQGTWVF. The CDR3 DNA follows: TGTGCCAGCAGCCAACAGGGGACGTGGGTCTTC.

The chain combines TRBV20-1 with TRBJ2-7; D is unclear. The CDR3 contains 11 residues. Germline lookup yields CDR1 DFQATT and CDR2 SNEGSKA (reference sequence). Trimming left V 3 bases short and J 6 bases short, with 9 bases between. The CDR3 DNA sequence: TGCAGTGCTAGTGTAGGGTTCGAGCAGTACTTC. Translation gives CSASVGFEQYF.

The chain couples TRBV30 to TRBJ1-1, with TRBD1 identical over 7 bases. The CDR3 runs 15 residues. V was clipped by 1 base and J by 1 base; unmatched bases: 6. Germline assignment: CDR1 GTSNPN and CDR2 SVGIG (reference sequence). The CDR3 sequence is CAWSAWTGGNTEAFF. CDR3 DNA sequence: TGTGCCTGGAGTGCCTGGACAGGTGGGAACACTGAAGCTTTCTTT.

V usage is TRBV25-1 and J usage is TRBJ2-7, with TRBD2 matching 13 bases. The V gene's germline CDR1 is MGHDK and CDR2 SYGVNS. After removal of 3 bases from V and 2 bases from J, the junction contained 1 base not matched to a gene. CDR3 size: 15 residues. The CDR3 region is CASSEGLAGTYEQYF. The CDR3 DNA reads TGTGCCAGCAGTGAGGGACTAGCGGGAACCTACGAGCAGTACTTC.

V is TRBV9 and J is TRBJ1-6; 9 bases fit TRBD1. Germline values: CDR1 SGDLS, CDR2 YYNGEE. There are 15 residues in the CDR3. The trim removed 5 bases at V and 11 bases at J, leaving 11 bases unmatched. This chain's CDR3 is CASSSRDRASPPLHF. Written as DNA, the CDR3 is TGTGCCAGCAGTAGCCGGGACAGGGCGAGTCCACCCCTCCACTTT.

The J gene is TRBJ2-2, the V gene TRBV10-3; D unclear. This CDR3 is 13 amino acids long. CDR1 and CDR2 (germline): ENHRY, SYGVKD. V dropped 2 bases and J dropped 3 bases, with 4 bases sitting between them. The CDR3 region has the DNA TGTGCCATCAGTGAGGAGGACACCGGGGAGCTGTTTTTT. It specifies CAISEEDTGELFF.

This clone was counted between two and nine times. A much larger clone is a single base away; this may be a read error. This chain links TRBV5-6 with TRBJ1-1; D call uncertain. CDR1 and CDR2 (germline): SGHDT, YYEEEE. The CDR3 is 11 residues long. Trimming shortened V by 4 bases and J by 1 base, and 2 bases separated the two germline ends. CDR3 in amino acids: CASSRNTEAFF. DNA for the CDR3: TGTGCCAGCAGCCGGAACACTGAAGCTTTCTTT.

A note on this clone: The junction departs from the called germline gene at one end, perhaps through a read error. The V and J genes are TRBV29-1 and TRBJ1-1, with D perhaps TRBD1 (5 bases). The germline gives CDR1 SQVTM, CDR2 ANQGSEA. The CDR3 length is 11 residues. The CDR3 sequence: CSVYRNAEAFF. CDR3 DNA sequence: TGCAGCGTCTACAGGAACGCTGAAGCTTTCTTT.

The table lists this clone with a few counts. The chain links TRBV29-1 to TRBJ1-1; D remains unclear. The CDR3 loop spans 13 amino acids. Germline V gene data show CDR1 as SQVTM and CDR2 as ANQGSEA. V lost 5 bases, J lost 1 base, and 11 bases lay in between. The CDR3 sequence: CSVNPQRNTEAFF. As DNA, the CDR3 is TGCAGCGTTAATCCTCAAAGGAACACTGAAGCTTTCTTT.

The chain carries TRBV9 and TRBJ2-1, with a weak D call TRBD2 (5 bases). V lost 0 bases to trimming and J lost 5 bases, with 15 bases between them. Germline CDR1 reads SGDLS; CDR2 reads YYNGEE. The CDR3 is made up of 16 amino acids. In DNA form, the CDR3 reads TGTGCCAGCAGCGTAGGGGCTAGCCCCACCGACAATGAGCAGTTCTTC. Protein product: CASSVGASPTDNEQFF.

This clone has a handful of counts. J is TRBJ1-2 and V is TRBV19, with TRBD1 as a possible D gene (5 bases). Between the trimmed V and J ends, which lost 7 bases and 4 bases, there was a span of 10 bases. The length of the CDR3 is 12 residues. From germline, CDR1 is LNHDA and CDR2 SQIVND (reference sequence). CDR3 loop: CASKRGSYGYTF. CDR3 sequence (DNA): TGTGCCAGTAAACGGGGCAGCTATGGCTACACCTTC.

This chain's CDR3 is CASSSISYNEQFF. Here the CDR3 DNA reads TGCGCCAGCAGCTCGATTTCCTACAATGAGCAGTTCTTC. The gene calls are TRBV5-1 and TRBJ2-1; D is unclear. CDR1 SGHRS and CDR2 YFSETQ come from the germline V gene. CDR3 size: 13 residues. V lost 3 bases and J lost 1, with 5 bases in between.

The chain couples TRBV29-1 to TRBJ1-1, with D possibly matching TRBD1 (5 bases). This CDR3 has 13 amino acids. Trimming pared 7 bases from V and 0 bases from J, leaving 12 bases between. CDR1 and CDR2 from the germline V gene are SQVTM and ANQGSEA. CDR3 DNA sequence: TGCAGCGCATCCGTAGGGGTGAACACTGAAGCTTTCTTT. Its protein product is CSASVGVNTEAFF.

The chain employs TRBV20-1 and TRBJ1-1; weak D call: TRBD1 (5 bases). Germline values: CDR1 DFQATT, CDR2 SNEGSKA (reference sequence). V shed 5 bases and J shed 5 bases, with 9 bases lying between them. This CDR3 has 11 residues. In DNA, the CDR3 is TGCAGTGCTCAGGGTCGGACTGAAGCTTTCTTT. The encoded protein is CSAQGRTEAFF.

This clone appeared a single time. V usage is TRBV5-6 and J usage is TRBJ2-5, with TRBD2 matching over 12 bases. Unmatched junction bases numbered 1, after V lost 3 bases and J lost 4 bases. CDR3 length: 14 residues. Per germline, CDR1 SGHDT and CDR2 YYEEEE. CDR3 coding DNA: TGTGCCAGCAGCTCGACTAGCGGGGGAGAGACCCAGTACTTC. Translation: CASSSTSGGETQYF.

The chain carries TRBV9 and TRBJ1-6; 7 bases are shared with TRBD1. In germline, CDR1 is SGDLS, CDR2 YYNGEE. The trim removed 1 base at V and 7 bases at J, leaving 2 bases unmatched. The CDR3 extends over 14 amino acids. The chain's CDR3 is CASSVTGVNSPLHF. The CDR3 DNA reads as TGTGCCAGCAGCGTAACAGGGGTAAATTCACCCCTCCACTTT.

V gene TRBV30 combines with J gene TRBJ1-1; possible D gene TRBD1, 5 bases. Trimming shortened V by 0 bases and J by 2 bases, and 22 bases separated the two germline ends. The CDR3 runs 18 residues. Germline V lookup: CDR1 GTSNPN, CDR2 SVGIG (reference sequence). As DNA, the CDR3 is TGTGCCTGGAGTGTACGGTCAGGGCGTGAATGGGGTAACACTGAAGCTTTCTTT. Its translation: CAWSVRSGREWGNTEAFF.

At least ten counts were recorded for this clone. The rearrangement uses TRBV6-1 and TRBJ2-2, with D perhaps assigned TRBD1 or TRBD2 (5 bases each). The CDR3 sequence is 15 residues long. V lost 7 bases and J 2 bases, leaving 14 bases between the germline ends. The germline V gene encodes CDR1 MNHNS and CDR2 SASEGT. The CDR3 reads CASTPGRRNTGELFF. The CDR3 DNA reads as TGTGCCAGCACCCCGGGACGGCGAAACACCGGGGAGCTGTTTTTT.

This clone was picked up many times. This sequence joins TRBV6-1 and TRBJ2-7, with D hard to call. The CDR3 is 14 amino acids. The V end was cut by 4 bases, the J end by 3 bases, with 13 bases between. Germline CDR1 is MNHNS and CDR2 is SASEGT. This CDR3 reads CASSVSSSHYEQYF. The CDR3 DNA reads TGTGCCAGCAGTGTCAGTAGCAGCCACTACGAGCAGTACTTC.

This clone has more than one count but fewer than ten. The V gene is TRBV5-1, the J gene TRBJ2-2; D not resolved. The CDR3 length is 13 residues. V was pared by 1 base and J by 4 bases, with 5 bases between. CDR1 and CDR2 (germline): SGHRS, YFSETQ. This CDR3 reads CASSLRSTGELFF. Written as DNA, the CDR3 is TGCGCCAGCAGCTTGAGGTCCACCGGGGAGCTGTTTTTT.

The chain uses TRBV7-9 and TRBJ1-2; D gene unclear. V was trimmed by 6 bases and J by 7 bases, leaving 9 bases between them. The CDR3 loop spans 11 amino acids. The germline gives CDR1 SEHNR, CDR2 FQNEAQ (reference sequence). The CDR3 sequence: CASSQAGGYTF. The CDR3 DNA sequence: TGTGCCAGCAGTCAAGCCGGTGGCTACACCTTC.

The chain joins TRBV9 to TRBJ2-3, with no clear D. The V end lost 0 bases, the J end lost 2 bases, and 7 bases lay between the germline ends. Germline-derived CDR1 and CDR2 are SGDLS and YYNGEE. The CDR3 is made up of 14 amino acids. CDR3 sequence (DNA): TGTGCCAGCAGCGTAGTTGGCATCACAGATACGCAGTATTTT. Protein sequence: CASSVVGITDTQYF. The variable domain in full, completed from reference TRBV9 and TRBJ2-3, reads DSGVTQTPKHLITATGQRVTLRCSPRSGDLSVYWYQQSLDQGLQFLIQYYNGEERAKGNILERFSAQQFPDLHSELNLSSLELGDSALYFCASSVVGITDTQYFGPGTRLTVL.

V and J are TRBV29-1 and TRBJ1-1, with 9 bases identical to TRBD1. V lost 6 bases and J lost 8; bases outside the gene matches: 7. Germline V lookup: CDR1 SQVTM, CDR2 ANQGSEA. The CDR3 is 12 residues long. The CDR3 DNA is TGCAGCGTGACAGGGACAGGGATAGAAGCTTTCTTT. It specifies CSVTGTGIEAFF. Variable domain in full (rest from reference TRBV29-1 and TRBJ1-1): SAVISQKPSRDICQRGTSLTIQCQVDSQVTMMFWYRQQPGQSLTLIATANQGSEATYESGFVIDKFPISRPNLTFSTLTVSNMSPEDSSIYLCSVTGTGIEAFFGQGTRLTVV.

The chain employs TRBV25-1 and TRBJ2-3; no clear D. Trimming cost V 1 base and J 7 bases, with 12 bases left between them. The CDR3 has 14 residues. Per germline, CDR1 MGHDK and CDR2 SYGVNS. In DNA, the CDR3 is TGTGCCAGCAGTGAATCAATCAGAACTAATACGCAGTATTTT. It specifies CASSESIRTNTQYF.